The 16 T cell receptor beta chains reported below all come from one sample, sequenced in a study of identical twins. TCRdb reprocessed the 5' RACE reads with MiXCR, giving one entry per CDR3 protein. The table lists some 240,000 distinct CDR3 sequences, about 8.9% of them singletons. Separately, the same data were catalogued under a study of yellow fever vaccine responses in identical twins.

Sequencing used CD8+ T cells sorted from blood. Receptors originate from a woman aged 18-29 years in good health.

This clonotype was counted between two and nine times. Since the CDR3 does not end with the conserved phenylalanine or tryptophan, this likely comes from a read error. This chain uses TRBV7-8 with TRBJ2-3, with a weak D call TRBD2 (5 bases). V was cut by 4 bases and J by 2 bases, with 13 bases left in between. Looked up from germline, CDR1 is SGHVS and CDR2 is FQNEAQ. The CDR3 is 15 amino acids. The CDR3 DNA follows: TGTGCCAGCAGCTCGTTACCCGGGGACACAGATACGCAGTATTCT. This gives the protein CASSSLPGDTDTQYS.

This clonotype came up a few times. This chain connects TRBV27 to TRBJ1-5; D gene uncertain. The V end was cut by 5 bases, the J end by 2 bases, with 10 bases between. CDR1 is MNHEY, CDR2 SMNVEV, per germline (reference sequence). The CDR3 consists of 14 residues. CDR3 region: CASSPGSGNQPQHF. CDR3 bases: TGTGCCAGCAGTCCGGGTTCGGGCAATCAGCCCCAGCATTTT.

In DNA form, the CDR3 reads TGCAGTGCTAGGACCGGGGGGACAGGACTCTACGAGCAGTACTTC. Protein sequence: CSARTGGTGLYEQYF. The J gene is TRBJ2-7, the V gene TRBV20-1, with a possible D match to TRBD1 (8 bases). This CDR3 is 15 amino acids long. Germline values: CDR1 DFQATT, CDR2 SNEGSKA (reference sequence). The V end lost 3 bases, the J end lost 3 bases, and 18 bases lay between the germline ends.

The genes are TRBV5-4 and TRBJ2-1; D call uncertain. V gave up 3 bases and J gave up 10 bases, with 8 bases separating them. The CDR3 runs 11 residues. Germline loops: CDR1 SGHNT, CDR2 YYREEE (reference sequence). CDR3 DNA: TGTGCCAGCAGCTGGGCCGGGGAGCAGTTCTTC. Its translation: CASSWAGEQFF.

The rearrangement links TRBV7-9 to TRBJ2-1; D remains ambiguous. The CDR3 has 15 residues. Germline V gene data show CDR1 as SEHNR and CDR2 as FQNEAQ (reference sequence). V was trimmed by 1 base and J by 8 bases, leaving 15 bases between them. As DNA, the CDR3 is TGTGCCAGCAGCTTAGTCTCCTCGCTTTTTCATGAGCAGTTCTTC. Its translation is CASSLVSSLFHEQFF.

The sample holds a few counts of this clonotype. The rearrangement uses TRBV7-2 and TRBJ2-7; D gene uncertain. CDR1 SGHTA and CDR2 FQGNSA come from the germline V gene. The CDR3 covers 15 residues. The germline V and J ends were trimmed by 3 bases and 3 bases, with 15 bases remaining between them. The CDR3 nucleotides read TGTGCCAGCAGCTTTTTTCTGGGCCGAGGCTACGAGCAGTACTTC. Protein product: CASSFFLGRGYEQYF. The variable domain in full, with the rest retrieved from reference TRBV7-2 and TRBJ2-7, is GAGVSQSPSNKVTEKGKDVELRCDPISGHTALYWYRQSLGQGLEFLIYFQGNSAPDKSGLPSDRFSAERTGGSVSTLTIQRTQQEDSAVYLCASSFFLGRGYEQYFGPGTRLTVT.

The J gene is TRBJ2-7, the V gene TRBV4-3, with D possibly called TRBD1 or TRBD2 (7 bases each). Germline V CDR1 and CDR2: LGHNA, YSLEER. CDR3 length: 15 amino acids. Trimming left V 1 base short and J 4 bases short, with 14 bases between. CDR3 amino acids: CASSQVRQGGYEQYF. In DNA, the CDR3 is TGCGCCAGCAGCCAAGTTCGACAGGGAGGGTACGAGCAGTACTTC.

This clonotype has ten or more counts. The chain recombines TRBV29-1 with TRBJ2-1, with no clear D. Germline lookup yields CDR1 SQVTM and CDR2 ANQGSEA. The V end lost 6 bases, the J end lost 3 bases, and 18 bases lay between the germline ends. The CDR3 is made up of 15 amino acids. The CDR3 is CSVAFSSIGYNEQFF. DNA for the CDR3: TGCAGCGTAGCCTTTAGCAGTATCGGCTACAATGAGCAGTTCTTC.

This clonotype was seen many times. The chain is built from TRBV7-9 and TRBJ2-1, with a tentative D call TRBD1 (6 bases). The V and J ends lost 6 bases and 0 bases respectively, with 15 bases between them. This CDR3 region has 16 residues. Germline V lookup: CDR1 SEHNR, CDR2 FQNEAQ (reference sequence). CDR3 DNA: TGTGCCAGCAGTCAACTAGGACAGAGCTCCTACAATGAGCAGTTCTTC. Protein sequence: CASSQLGQSSYNEQFF.

This clonotype was recorded at least ten times. The chain recombines TRBV29-1 with TRBJ2-7; 12 nucleotides align to TRBD2. Germline V gene sequence: CDR1 SQVTM, CDR2 ANQGSEA. This CDR3 comprises 15 residues. V was pared by 1 base and J by 3 bases, with 4 bases of the junction left unmatched. In nucleotides, the CDR3 is TGCAGCGTTGAAGTTCCGACTAGCGGGAGCTACGAGCAGTACTTC. Residues: CSVEVPTSGSYEQYF.

The chain couples TRBV7-9 to TRBJ2-7; D is tentatively TRBD1 or TRBD2 (5 bases each). CDR3 size: 16 residues. CDR1 SEHNR and CDR2 FQNEAQ come from the germline V gene (reference sequence). Deletions cut 3 bases from V and 0 bases from J, with 15 bases between. CDR3 DNA: TGTGCCAGCAGCTTTAAGGCCGGGACGAGCTCCTACGAGCAGTACTTC. The encoded protein is CASSFKAGTSSYEQYF.

This clonotype was seen at least ten times. The rearrangement joins TRBV12-3 or TRBV12-4 to TRBJ2-3; D tentatively reads TRBD1 or TRBD2 (5 bases each). The CDR3 covers 11 residues. V shed 11 bases and J shed 6 bases, with 12 bases lying between them. The CDR3, as DNA: TGTGCCGTGGGGCCGGGGGATACGCAGTATTTT. Translation: CAVGPGDTQYF.

This clonotype occurred many times. The V call is TRBV4-3, the J call TRBJ2-7; 11 bases are a match to TRBD2. Germline loops: CDR1 LGHNA, CDR2 YSLEER. The CDR3 runs to 16 residues. Trimming at V came to 4 bases and at J to 1 base, leaving 6 bases not matched to a gene. In DNA, the CDR3 is TGCGCCAGCAGCCTTGTAGCGGGAGGGGGATCCTACGAGCAGTACTTC. It codes for CASSLVAGGGSYEQYF.

This clonotype showed up many times. The chain joins TRBV28 to TRBJ2-1; possible D gene TRBD1, 6 bases. Germline CDR1 MDHEN, CDR2 SYDVKM. V was cut by 3 bases and J by 7 bases, with 16 bases left in between. The CDR3 consists of 15 residues. This chain's CDR3 is CASSFTGSWGNEQFF. The CDR3 bases are TGTGCCAGCAGTTTCACAGGGAGCTGGGGGAATGAGCAGTTCTTC.

This chain links TRBV4-3 with TRBJ2-4; unclear D gene. Looked up from germline, CDR1 is LGHNA and CDR2 is YSLEER. CDR3 length equals 14 residues. Trimming removed 1 base from V and 1 base from J, with 5 bases in between. The CDR3, as DNA: TGCGCCAGCAGCCAAGGGTTCGCCAAAAACATTCAGTACTTC. It yields the protein CASSQGFAKNIQYF.

The sample holds many counts of this clonotype. The chain carries TRBV20-1 and TRBJ1-2, with D possibly being TRBD1 (5 bases). Per the germline V gene, CDR1 is DFQATT and CDR2 is SNEGSKA (reference sequence). The ends were cut back, 4 bases at V and 4 bases at J, with 13 bases in the middle. This CDR3 has 13 residues. CDR3 bases: TGCAGTGCTATCGGGGGGGTAGTCTATGGCTACACCTTC. This codes for CSAIGGVVYGYTF.